This TCR beta chain was recovered during a study of blood T cells in healthy people across ages. Study observations and caveats: Significant beta diversity loss was already apparent by age roughly 43, declining roughly linearly.

The length of the CDR3 is 14 residues. Germline CDR1 DFQATT, CDR2 SNEGSKA (reference sequence). Trimming removed 0 bases at V and 7 bases at J, with 13 bases between. A second PCR, run for roughly 7 to 12 cycles, used a sample-barcoded 5' primer plus a J-beta primer mix. MiXCR was run by TCRdb on the 5' RACE reads, yielding one entry per CDR3 protein. The profile shows about a million distinct CDR3 sequences, around two fifths of them singletons. On this clonotype: The antigen remains undetermined.

The chain uses TRBV20-1 and TRBJ2-4, with D tentatively TRBD2 (6 bases). Sequencing was performed on blood. The receptor comes from a man aged 18 to 29 in good health. The CDR3 loop reads CSARDRGWGNIQYF. In nucleotides, the CDR3 is TGCAGTGCTAGAGATCGGGGGTGGGGTAACATTCAGTACTTC.